Listed here are 10 T cell receptor beta chains from one sample, sequenced in a study of T cell responses to AZD1222 COVID-19 vaccine. Profiled with immunoSEQ multiplex PCR; TCRdb holds only in-frame clones, not every one. This sample yields about 140,000 clones, of which roughly 90% are seen a single time; just under 3% belongs to the top ten. The sample consisted of peripheral blood, taken on day 0 of AZD1222 vaccination. The receptor source for this set is an adult in good health.

The chain links TRBV30 to TRBJ2-7; TRBD2 matches at 9 bases. The CDR3 has 15 residues. Trimming cost V 0 bases and J 3 bases; bases outside gene matches: 6. CDR1 is GTSNPN and CDR2 is SVGIG in the germline V gene (reference sequence). CDR3 in amino acids: CAWSVPLAGLYEQYF. For the CDR3, the DNA is TGTGCCTGGAGTGTACCGCTAGCGGGGCTCTACGAGCAGTACTTC.

The V and J genes are TRBV5-6 and TRBJ2-7; weak D call: TRBD1 (5 bases). V lost 0 bases, J lost 3 bases, and 13 bases lay in between. CDR1 is SGHDT and CDR2 is YYEEEE in the germline V gene. CDR3 size: 15 residues. This CDR3 reads CASSLGQTVVYEQYF. The CDR3 coding sequence is TGTGCCAGCAGCTTGGGGCAGACAGTGGTCTACGAGCAGTACTTC.

This sequence joins TRBV7-2 and TRBJ1-6; TRBD1 aligns across 8 bases. V trimming: 5 bases; J trimming: 4 bases; junction bases outside the gene matches: 1. The CDR3 sequence is 14 residues long. Germline-derived CDR1 and CDR2 are SGHTA and FQGNSA. The CDR3 reads CASSGQGYNSPLHF. CDR3 nucleotide sequence: TGTGCCAGCAGCGGACAGGGTTATAATTCACCCCTCCACTTT.

V and J are TRBV18 and TRBJ1-6, with D possibly TRBD1 on 5 matching bases. This CDR3 is 15 amino acids long. From germline, CDR1 is KGHSH and CDR2 LQKENI. V lost 5 bases and J 8 bases, leaving 16 bases between the germline ends. CDR3 sequence: CASSRAGLGDSPLHF. In nucleotides, the CDR3 is TGTGCCAGCTCAAGGGCAGGGCTGGGAGATTCACCCCTCCACTTT.

The table lists this clone with many counts. V usage is TRBV3-1 (or the pseudogene TRBV3-2) and J usage is TRBJ2-7, with unresolved D. CDR1 and CDR2 (germline): LGHDT, YNNKEL (reference sequence). This CDR3 contains 14 residues. The V end lost 1 base, the J end lost 5 bases, and 12 bases lay between the germline ends. The CDR3 DNA follows: TGTGCCAGCAGCCAAGCGGATGTAATCGACGAGCAGTACTTC. The encoded protein is CASSQADVIDEQYF.

The chain links TRBV3-1 (or the pseudogene TRBV3-2) to TRBJ1-4; D is undetermined. Germline values: CDR1 LGHDT, CDR2 YNNKEL (reference sequence). The CDR3 has 13 residues. Trimming removed 0 bases at V and 5 bases at J, with 4 bases between. The CDR3 DNA reads as TGTGCCAGCAGCCAAGAAAGGAATGAAAAACTGTTTTTT. This sequence encodes CASSQERNEKLFF.

The V and J genes are TRBV27 and TRBJ1-4; D is unclear. The V gene lost 5 bases and the J gene lost 0 bases, with 10 bases spanning the gap. Germline CDR1 reads MNHEY; CDR2 reads SMNVEV (reference sequence). The CDR3 sequence is 15 residues long. In nucleotides, the CDR3 is TGTGCCAGCAGTCCATACGGAGCAACTAATGAAAAACTGTTTTTT. It translates to CASSPYGATNEKLFF.

The count of this clone is one. V usage is TRBV19 and J usage is TRBJ2-1; 7 bases map to TRBD1. The junction had 7 bases not matched to a gene; V was cut back by 7 bases and J by 1 base. Germline CDR1 reads LNHDA; CDR2 reads SQIVND (reference sequence). The CDR3 totals 15 residues. The CDR3 DNA reads TGTGCCAGTACCGCGACAGGGCAATCCTACAATGAGCAGTTCTTC. Its translation: CASTATGQSYNEQFF.

The CDR3 protein is CASSPDTSSHEQFF. In nucleotides, the CDR3 is TGTGCCAGCAGTCCCGATACTAGTTCCCATGAGCAGTTCTTC. The rearrangement uses TRBV6-2 or TRBV6-3 and TRBJ2-1; the D gene is possibly TRBD2 (5 bases). Between the trimmed V and J ends, which lost 5 bases and 8 bases, there was a span of 16 bases. The CDR3 runs 14 residues. CDR1 is MNHEY, CDR2 SVGEGT, per germline.

V gene TRBV5-1 combines with J gene TRBJ2-1; D possibly corresponds to TRBD2 (6 bases). This CDR3 comprises 15 residues. The germline V and J ends were trimmed by 0 bases and 2 bases, with 9 bases remaining between them. In germline, CDR1 is SGHRS, CDR2 YFSETQ. The CDR3 DNA is TGCGCCAGCAGCTTGGGCGGGAACCCCTACAATGAGCAGTTCTTC. It specifies CASSLGGNPYNEQFF.